This record concerns one T cell receptor beta chain sequence. The antigen is not known. The V gene's germline CDR1 is SGHRS and CDR2 YFSETQ. The junction had 6 bases not matched to a gene; V was cut back by 0 bases and J by 3 bases. The CDR3 extends over 16 amino acids. The sample originates from a study of shared clonotypes between healthy human individuals. This was a deep-level run. Profiled with immunoSEQ multiplex PCR; TCRdb holds only in-frame clones, not every one. This sample has under 600,000 clones, with around 97% found just once. Points from the study as a whole: Some clonotypes were shared by all four sorted-subset donors, while others were not shared. The non-shared ones had lower generation probabilities than the shared ones.

The V gene is TRBV5-1, the J gene TRBJ1-2; 9 bases fit TRBD1. Sequenced: naive CD4+ T cells sorted from blood. Subset specified: CD45RA+ positively selected. The clonotype was recovered from a woman in her thirties in good health. The DNA for the CDR3 is TGCGCCAGCAGCTTGGGGACAGGGGCTAGACACTATGGCTACACCTTC. This translates into CASSLGTGARHYGYTF.